This TCR beta chain was sequenced during a study of T cell repertoires in cytomegalovirus infection. Overall study context: As its CMV epitopes, the study selected recently identified HLA-C-restricted and well-studied HLA-B-restricted targets.

Trimming at V came to 5 bases and at J to 3 bases, leaving 8 bases not matched to a gene. This CDR3 has 16 amino acids. Germline V gene data show CDR1 as SGHVS and CDR2 as FNYEAQ. There are many counts of this clonotype. No antigen is known for it. TCRdb re-called the reads through MiXCR, storing one row per CDR3 protein. This sample carries approximately 990,000 distinct CDR3 sequences, roughly 30% of them seen once, and the ten largest clones take more than 12%. The genes are TRBV7-6 and TRBJ2-3, with 10 positions matching TRBD1. Sample: cultured CD8+ T cells from PBMCs, taken from culture after CMV antigen stimulation. The receptor's source is a human donor in good health (CMV status not recorded). Some clones in this sample may be carry-over from other donors' samples. CDR3 coding DNA: TGTGCCAGCAGCGACCATTCGGACAGGGGGACAGATACGCAGTATTTT. The encoded protein is CASSDHSDRGTDTQYF.